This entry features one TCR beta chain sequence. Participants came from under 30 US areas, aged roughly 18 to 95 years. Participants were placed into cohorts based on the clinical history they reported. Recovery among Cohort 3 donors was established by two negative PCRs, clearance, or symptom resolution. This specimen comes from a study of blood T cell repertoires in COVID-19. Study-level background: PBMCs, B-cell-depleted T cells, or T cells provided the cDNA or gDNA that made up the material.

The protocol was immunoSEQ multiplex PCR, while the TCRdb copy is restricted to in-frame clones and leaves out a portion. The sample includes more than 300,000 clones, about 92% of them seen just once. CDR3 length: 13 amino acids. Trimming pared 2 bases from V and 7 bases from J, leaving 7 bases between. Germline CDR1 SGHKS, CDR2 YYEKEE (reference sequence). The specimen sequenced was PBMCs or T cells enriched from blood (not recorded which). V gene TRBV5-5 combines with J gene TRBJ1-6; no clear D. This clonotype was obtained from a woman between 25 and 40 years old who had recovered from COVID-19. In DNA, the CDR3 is TGTGCCAGCAGCTTAACCGCGAATTCACCCCTCCACTTT. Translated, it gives CASSLTANSPLHF. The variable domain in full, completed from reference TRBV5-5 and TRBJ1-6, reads DAGVTQSPTHLIKTRGQQVTLRCSPISGHKSVSWYQQVLGQGPQFIFQYYEKEERGRGNFPDRFSARQFPNYSSELNVNALLLGDSALYLCASSLTANSPLHFGNGTRLTVT.